Sequencing of this T cell receptor (beta chain) was carried out in a study of cytomegalovirus exposure and HLA in healthy donors. The study's findings and limits: Highest at DRB1 and lowest at HLA-C, TCR association rates differed among HLA loci in a later analysis. According to a later analysis, most TCR beta chains associated with CMV appeared HLA-restricted.

The PCR had 60 Vbeta and 13 Jbeta primers. In the source study's methods: Later analysis identified 65 million to 80 million unique TCR beta chains, some 10 million shared. TCRdb's table, derived via immunoSEQ multiplex PCR, lists solely in-frame clones and lacks some. V, J and clone size derive from that table, while D and trimming were established from the DNA sequence. The listing records 65,000 to 95,000 clones. Comments on this clone: The antigen remains unidentified.

The sample comprised PBMCs. This sequence originates from a woman aged 55-70 years in good health and CMV-seronegative.

The CDR3 protein is CASSALTIYNEQFF. CDR3 sequence (DNA): TGTGCCAGCAGCGCCCTTACTATCTACAATGAGCAGTTCTTC. The chain is built from TRBV7-9 and TRBJ2-1, with no clear D. The length of the CDR3 is 14 residues. Trimming took off 5 bases at V and 3 bases at J, with 11 bases between the two ends. The germline V gene has CDR1 SEHNR and CDR2 FQNEAQ (reference sequence).